What follows are 13 T cell receptor beta chains derived from one specimen sequenced in a study of early T cells in non-severe SARS-CoV-2 infection. TCRdb fed the 5' RACE reads into MiXCR, producing one record per CDR3 protein. The data contain some 60,000 distinct CDR3 sequences, around an eighth of them singletons. The source was whole blood, collected at baseline. The receptors derive from an adult who was a healthcare worker with PCR-confirmed SARS-CoV-2 infection or an uninfected control (not recorded which).

This clonotype has a handful of counts. This sequence joins TRBV3-1 and TRBJ2-3; the match to TRBD2 covers 10 bases. The V and J ends lost 3 bases and 4 bases, in that order; junction bases with no gene match: 10. This CDR3 is 17 amino acids long. Germline V gene lookup returns CDR1 LGHDT and CDR2 YNNKEL (reference sequence). The CDR3 sequence is CASSHSPSGSGSDTQYF. CDR3 in DNA: TGTGCCAGCAGCCACTCTCCTAGCGGGAGTGGCTCAGATACGCAGTATTTT.

For this clonotype: With a much larger clone just one base away, this may be a read error. The rearrangement joins TRBV7-2 to TRBJ2-3; perhaps TRBD2 as D (6 bases). CDR1 SGHTA and CDR2 FQGNSA come from the germline V gene. The CDR3 is 16 amino acids. V was cut by 1 base and J by 6 bases, with 17 bases left in between. In nucleotides, the CDR3 is TGTGCCAGCAGCTTAGTGGGCGCGGGGTGCAAGGATACGCAGTATTTT. As protein: CASSLVGAGCKDTQYF.

The chain combines TRBV6-1 with TRBJ2-7; D uncertain. Trimming pared 3 bases from V and 6 bases from J, leaving 9 bases between. The CDR3 consists of 12 residues. Looked up from germline, CDR1 is MNHNS and CDR2 is SASEGT. CDR3 bases: TGTGCCAGCAGTGACTTCTTAGGCGAGCAGTACTTC. Translation: CASSDFLGEQYF.

This clonotype was counted only a few times. The gene calls are TRBV19 and TRBJ1-2; TRBD1 aligns across 10 bases. Germline V gene lookup returns CDR1 LNHDA and CDR2 SQIVND (reference sequence). The trim removed 3 bases at V and 6 bases at J, leaving 7 bases unmatched. CDR3 length equals 15 residues. CDR3 region: CASSIGPGTGDGYTF. CDR3 DNA: TGTGCCAGTAGTATCGGGCCCGGGACAGGGGATGGCTACACCTTC.

The J gene is TRBJ1-2, the V gene TRBV12-3 or TRBV12-4; D gene ambiguous. The CDR3 runs to 13 residues. The V end was cut by 7 bases, the J end by 8 bases, with 17 bases between. The CDR3 DNA follows: TGTGCCAGCACCAAAAACCCCGGGGAGGGCTACACCTTC. Protein: CASTKNPGEGYTF.

The chain employs TRBV7-9 and TRBJ1-2; D call uncertain. Germline CDR1 reads SEHNR; CDR2 reads FQNEAQ (reference sequence). Trimming pared 3 bases from V and 8 bases from J, leaving 19 bases between. The CDR3 length is 15 residues. CDR3 in DNA: TGTGCCAGCAGCTTTAAACTACAACAATTTCAGGGCTACACCTTC. This gives the protein CASSFKLQQFQGYTF.

This clonotype was seen more than once but under ten times. J is TRBJ1-6 and V is TRBV27, with D possibly matching TRBD1 (6 bases). The CDR3 has 16 amino acids. Between the trimmed V and J ends, which lost 2 bases and 9 bases, there was a span of 17 bases. The germline CDR1 and CDR2 sequences are MNHEY and SMNVEV (reference sequence). The CDR3 nucleotides read TGTGCCAGCAGTTTAATGGCGGGCCAGGGGAGTTCACCCCTCCACTTT. Protein product: CASSLMAGQGSSPLHF.

This clonotype was counted between two and nine times. The junction does not match germline at one end; this may be a read error. The chain employs TRBV6-6 and TRBJ2-4; D possibly corresponds to TRBD2 (5 bases). CDR1 is MNHNY and CDR2 is SVGAGI in the germline V gene (reference sequence). The CDR3 has 13 amino acids. The CDR3 loop is CASRRLAENIQYF. CDR3 DNA: TGTGCCAGCAGGCGTCTAGCCGAAAACATTCAGTACTTC.

This clonotype has a handful of counts. V is TRBV14 and J is TRBJ1-1; D might be TRBD1 (6 bases). Germline values: CDR1 SGHDN, CDR2 FVKESK. The V gene lost 5 bases and the J gene lost 2 bases, with 9 bases spanning the gap. This CDR3 comprises 13 residues. In nucleotides, the CDR3 is TGTGCCAGCAGCGAACAGGGTAACACTGAAGCTTTCTTT. Protein: CASSEQGNTEAFF.

This clonotype was seen only a few times. The chain recombines TRBV6-2 or TRBV6-3 with TRBJ2-3, with D tentatively TRBD2 (5 bases). CDR3 size: 12 residues. Germline CDR1 is MNHEY and CDR2 is SVGEGT. Trimming left V 8 bases short and J 10 bases short, with 16 bases between. The CDR3 protein is CASGRTQTAQYF. In nucleotides, the CDR3 is TGTGCCAGCGGGCGGACTCAGACGGCGCAGTATTTT.

As DNA, the CDR3 is TGTGCCAGCAGTACGGTGAATGAGCAGTTCTTC. This gives the protein CASSTVNEQFF. The chain combines TRBV11-2 with TRBJ2-1, with D unclear. Germline V gene lookup returns CDR1 SGHAT and CDR2 FQNNGV. CDR3 length: 11 amino acids. Deletions cut 6 bases from V and 7 bases from J, with 7 bases between.

This clonotype was counted a few times. The rearrangement links TRBV7-2 to TRBJ2-7; perhaps TRBD2 as D (7 bases). Trimming took off 5 bases at V and 11 bases at J, with 19 bases between the two ends. Germline-derived CDR1 and CDR2 are SGHTA and FQGNSA. This CDR3 region has 13 residues. In DNA, the CDR3 is TGTGCCAGCAGCGAGGGAGGGCAGGGGAGGAAGTACTTC. This sequence encodes CASSEGGQGRKYF. The full variable domain, rest sourced from reference TRBV7-2 and TRBJ2-7, is GAGVSQSPSNKVTEKGKDVELRCDPISGHTALYWYRQSLGQGLEFLIYFQGNSAPDKSGLPSDRFSAERTGGSVSTLTIQRTQQEDSAVYLCASSEGGQGRKYFGPGTRLTVT.

The chain combines TRBV30 with TRBJ2-3; no firm D call. V gave up 0 bases and J gave up 1 base, with 8 bases separating them. The V gene's germline CDR1 is GTSNPN and CDR2 SVGIG (reference sequence). The CDR3 extends over 14 amino acids. CDR3 DNA sequence: TGTGCCTGGAGTGTAGTTGCTGGCACAGATACGCAGTATTTT. Its translation is CAWSVVAGTDTQYF. The full variable domain, completed using reference TRBV30 and TRBJ2-3, is SQTIHQWPATLVQPVGSPLSLECTVEGTSNPNLYWYRQAAGRGLQLLFYSVGIGQISSEVPQNLSASRPQDRQFILSSKKLLLSDSGFYLCAWSVVAGTDTQYFGPGTRLTVL.